The rows below give T cell receptor beta chains drawn from one sample of a study of regulatory T cells in long-lasting Graves disease. From the multiplex PCR reads, TCRdb called clonotypes with MiXCR, one entry per CDR3 protein. The sample consists of 250,000 or so distinct CDR3 sequences, more than 15% of them appearing once. The data also belong to a second study, concerning T cells in Graves' hyperthyroidism and ophthalmopathy.

This sample comprised peripheral blood mononuclear cells (PBMCs), obtained at new diagnosis, from a patient treated with antithyroid drugs. The receptor source for this set is a woman aged 25 to 39 with Graves disease. The CDR3 runs from the conserved cysteine through the conserved F or W.

V gene	J gene	CDR3 protein
TRBV7-8	TRBJ2-7	CASRDFSTYEQYF
TRBV9	TRBJ2-1	CASSDRTGLAGAYSYNEQFF
TRBV20-1	TRBJ2-3	CSASSLSGTSTDTQYF
TRBV7-9	TRBJ2-1	CASSPGGRGYNEQFF
TRBV29-1	TRBJ1-1	CSVVGTGNTEAFF
TRBV2	TRBJ2-1	CASSEEPSSYNEQFF
TRBV19	TRBJ1-5	CASSMGSRAQPQHF
TRBV29-1	TRBJ1-1	CSVRSPDTEAFF
TRBV6-1	TRBJ2-2	CASIPTYGGRGTGELFF
TRBV18	TRBJ2-2	CASSPPPGTMNTGELFF
TRBV27	TRBJ1-1	CASSPGPLNTEAFF
TRBV11-2	TRBJ2-3	CASSGRVVAGLDTQYF
TRBV6-5	TRBJ1-5	CASSYRGNQPQHF
TRBV12-3/TRBV12-4	TRBJ2-5	CASSSPTGGGRETQYF
TRBV18	TRBJ2-3	CASSPREGPSTDTQYF
TRBV12-3/TRBV12-4	TRBJ2-1	CASSFSYNEQFF
TRBV11-2	TRBJ1-2	CASSFKEYYGYTF
TRBV27	TRBJ1-4	CASSPGRVYGELFF
TRBV11-3	TRBJ1-6	CASRRTNLNSPLHF
TRBV20-1	TRBJ2-3	CSAEKAERTDTQYF
TRBV2	TRBJ2-7	CASKEGGRTYEQYF
TRBV9	TRBJ1-2	CASSVGGGQSGYGYTF
TRBV6-2/TRBV6-3	TRBJ2-7	CASSYYPPGQGSNEQYF
TRBV12-3/TRBV12-4	TRBJ1-1	CASSFFGVGNTEAFF
TRBV5-5	TRBJ1-2	CASRLTPGQGPANYGYTF
TRBV20-1	TRBJ2-3	CSATPTSGGVILDTQYF
TRBV6-1	TRBJ1-5	CASSTLGSGQPQHF